This T cell receptor beta chain was identified during a study of blood T cell repertoires in COVID-19. Study as a whole: Acute-phase and convalescent COVID-19 samples originated in the United States, Italy and Spain. The cDNA or gDNA used as material had been derived from T cells, B-cell-depleted T cells, or PBMCs.

As handled by the study authors: Cell counts per sample came from amplifying reference gene primers. TCRdb keeps only in-frame clones here, not all; method: immunoSEQ multiplex PCR. The DNA gave D and trimming, while V, J and clone size come from that table. The sample lists some 99,000 clones, just over 85% occurring once. In germline, CDR1 is LNHNV, CDR2 YYDKDF (reference sequence). Trimming cost V 4 bases and J 5 bases, with 17 bases left between them. The CDR3 spans 15 residues. This receptor was identified in a woman aged 60-70 years in a cohort sampled during active or convalescent COVID-19. The sequencing sample was made of peripheral blood. The chain has TRBV15 and TRBJ1-2; tentatively, D is TRBD1 (6 bases). CDR3 nucleotides: TGTGCCACCAGCACTAGGACAGCTTACCTTTATGGCTACACCTTC. This codes for CATSTRTAYLYGYTF.